A selection of T cell receptor beta chains follows, all from one sample in a study of response to subunit inactivated influenza vaccine. TCRdb ran MiXCR on the RT-PCR reads and lists one entry per CDR3 protein. In the table there are about 570,000 distinct CDR3 sequences, approximately 11% of which are singletons. Separately, the same data were catalogued under a study of T cells expressing NK-cell markers.

Here the sequenced sample was PBMCs from blood, taken on the day of vaccination. The source is a man over 45 who received an inactivated influenza vaccine. Both conserved end residues are part of each CDR3. A D gene is named only where the DNA matches it firmly. Only some rows state a clone size, as once, few, many or a class for expanded clones.

j_gene,abundance,v_gene,d_gene,CDR3aa,CDR3nt
TRBJ2-5,-,TRBV21-1,-,CASSKNGGRQETQYF,TGTGCCAGCAGCAAAAATGGCGGCCGCCAAGAGACCCAGTACTTC
TRBJ1-1,many,TRBV20-1,-,CSAKTYLSDTEAFF,TGCAGTGCGAAAACTTACCTTAGTGACACTGAAGCTTTCTTT
TRBJ2-7,-,TRBV29-1,TRBD2,CSVLEGLALSYEQYF,TGCAGCGTCCTCGAGGGACTAGCCCTCTCCTACGAGCAGTACTTC
TRBJ2-1,few,TRBV13,TRBD2,CASSPTGTSGNEQFF,TGTGCCAGCAGTCCTACCGGGACTAGCGGGAATGAGCAGTTCTTC
TRBJ2-3,few,TRBV5-1,-,CASSLIQTSTDTQYF,TGCGCCAGCAGCTTGATTCAAACTAGCACAGATACGCAGTATTTT
TRBJ2-5,few,TRBV28,TRBD2,CASSLMGLAGRETQYF,TGTGCCAGCAGTTTAATGGGCCTAGCGGGGAGGGAGACCCAGTACTTC
TRBJ1-4,few,TRBV15,-,CATSRDSARPPEKLFF,TGTGCCACCAGCAGAGATTCCGCTCGTCCCCCTGAAAAACTGTTTTTT
TRBJ1-1,many,TRBV6-1,-,CASSTHGGSLMNTEAFF,TGTGCCAGCAGTACCCACGGGGGCAGCCTTATGAACACTGAAGCTTTCTTT
TRBJ2-5,many,TRBV27,-,CASSFQARETQYF,TGTGCCAGCAGTTTTCAGGCGAGGGAGACCCAGTACTTC
TRBJ2-3,-,TRBV5-1,TRBD1,CASSLGPGQGFADTQYF,TGCGCCAGCAGCTTGGGACCGGGACAGGGTTTTGCAGATACGCAGTATTTT
TRBJ2-1,many,TRBV12-3/TRBV12-4,-,CASSFSLAEWVNEQFF,TGTGCCAGCAGTTTTAGTTTGGCAGAATGGGTTAATGAGCAGTTCTTC
TRBJ1-1,few,TRBV12-3/TRBV12-4,-,CASSLGLRSTEAFF,TGTGCCAGCAGTTTAGGGCTGCGGAGCACTGAAGCTTTCTTT
TRBJ2-5,-,TRBV29-1,-,CSAQQETQYF,TGCAGCGCCCAGCAGGAGACCCAGTACTTC
TRBJ2-7,-,TRBV5-1,TRBD1,CASSLEGANYEQYF,TGCGCCAGCAGCTTGGAGGGGGCTAACTACGAGCAGTACTTC
TRBJ2-5,-,TRBV12-3/TRBV12-4,-,CASSGGQTQYF,TGTGCCAGCAGTGGTGGGCAGACCCAGTACTTC
TRBJ2-2,few,TRBV5-1,-,CASSRKQGNTGELFF,TGCGCCAGCAGCCGGAAGCAGGGTAACACCGGGGAGCTGTTTTTT
TRBJ1-1,-,TRBV4-3,TRBD1,CASSPDSGGGTEAFF,TGCGCCAGCAGCCCTGACTCAGGGGGAGGGACTGAAGCTTTCTTT
TRBJ2-3,few,TRBV5-1,TRBD1,CASSSTGGADTQYF,TGCGCCAGCAGCTCGACAGGGGGCGCAGATACGCAGTATTTT
TRBJ2-1,-,TRBV28,TRBD2,CAVQSGGTTYNEQFF,TGTGCCGTTCAGAGCGGGGGGACCACCTACAATGAGCAGTTCTTC
TRBJ2-7,few,TRBV5-6,-,CASSFIGGGLYEQYF,TGTGCCAGCAGCTTTATAGGCGGGGGCCTGTACGAGCAGTACTTC
TRBJ2-7,few,TRBV7-2,TRBD2,CASSLTSGGSLLYEQYF,TGTGCCAGCAGCTTAACTAGCGGGGGGTCACTCCTCTACGAGCAGTACTTC
TRBJ1-4,-,TRBV30,TRBD1,CAWSFVGGGGTNEKLFF,TGTGCCTGGAGTTTCGTAGGAGGGGGCGGAACTAATGAAAAACTGTTTTTT
TRBJ2-2,-,TRBV5-6,-,CASSLELALDTGELFF,TGTGCCAGCAGCTTGGAATTGGCATTGGACACCGGGGAGCTGTTTTTT